The 4 T cell receptor beta chains in this list originate from one sample, sequenced in a study of cytotoxic CD8 clonotypes in ibrutinib-treated CLL. Measured with immunoSEQ multiplex PCR; TCRdb has only the in-frame clones, and not every one. The sample has about 140,000 clones, around 93% seen once. Sequences were derived from PBMCs, sampled after 12 months of ibrutinib treatment. Receptors were obtained from a human donor with chronic lymphocytic leukemia.

This chain joins TRBV19 and TRBJ1-2; D uncertain. V lost 1 base, J lost 5 bases, and 14 bases lay in between. The CDR3 spans 15 residues. Germline CDR1 and CDR2: LNHDA and SQIVND (reference sequence). CDR3 bases: TGTGCCAGTAGTATAGTCCACAAGGACGGATATGGCTACACCTTC. It specifies CASSIVHKDGYGYTF.

The chain uses TRBV20-1 and TRBJ2-7; D is undetermined. This CDR3 contains 11 residues. Germline V gene lookup returns CDR1 DFQATT and CDR2 SNEGSKA (reference sequence). CDR3 sequence (DNA): TGCGCCGTCTTCCTCTCCTACGAGCAGTACTTC. Its translation: CAVFLSYEQYF.

This clone was seen just once. This sequence joins TRBV15 and TRBJ2-2; D is unresolved. From germline, CDR1 is LNHNV and CDR2 YYDKDF (reference sequence). V gave up 0 bases and J gave up 5 bases, with 10 bases separating them. CDR3 length: 15 amino acids. DNA of the CDR3: TGTGCCACCAGCAGAGATTTTAAGGGAACCGGGGAGCTGTTTTTT. Translation: CATSRDFKGTGELFF.

V gene TRBV4-1 combines with J gene TRBJ2-5; D is ambiguous. CDR1 is MGHRA, CDR2 YSYEKL, per germline. This CDR3 has 15 amino acids. The V end lost 4 bases, the J end lost 3 bases, and 15 bases lay between the germline ends. CDR3 nucleotide sequence: TGCGCCAGCAGCCCCACTGGCGGATATGAAGAGACCCAGTACTTC. This codes for CASSPTGGYEETQYF.